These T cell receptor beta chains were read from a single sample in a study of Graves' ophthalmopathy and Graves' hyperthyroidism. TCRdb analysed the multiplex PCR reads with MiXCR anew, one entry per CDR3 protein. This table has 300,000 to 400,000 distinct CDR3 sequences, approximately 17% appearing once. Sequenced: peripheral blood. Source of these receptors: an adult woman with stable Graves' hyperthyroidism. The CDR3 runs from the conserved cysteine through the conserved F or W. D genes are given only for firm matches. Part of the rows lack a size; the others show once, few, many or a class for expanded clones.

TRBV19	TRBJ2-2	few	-	CASSIGGHNSGHTGELFF	TGTGCCAGTAGTATAGGGGGACACAACTCGGGACACACCGGGGAGCTGTTTTTT
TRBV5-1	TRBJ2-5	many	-	CASSLEVTQYF	TGCGCCAGCAGCTTGGAGGTGACCCAGTACTTC
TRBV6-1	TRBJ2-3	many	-	CASSPPGSTQYF	TGTGCCAGCAGTCCCCCGGGTTCTACGCAGTATTTT
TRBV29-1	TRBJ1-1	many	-	CSVRSGTNTEAFF	TGCAGCGTTCGCTCTGGGACGAACACTGAAGCTTTCTTT
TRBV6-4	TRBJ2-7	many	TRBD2	CASSDRLAGEPGYEQYF	TGTGCCAGCAGCGACCGACTAGCGGGAGAGCCAGGTTACGAGCAGTACTTC
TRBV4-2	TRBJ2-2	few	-	CASSQDRRDTGELFF	TGTGCCAGCAGCCAAGATCGTAGAGACACCGGGGAGCTGTTTTTT
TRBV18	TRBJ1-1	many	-	CASSPDLNTEAFF	TGTGCCAGCAGCCCGGACCTGAACACTGAAGCTTTCTTT
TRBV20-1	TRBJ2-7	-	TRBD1	CSADTGTGPYEQYF	TGCAGTGCGGATACCGGGACAGGGCCCTACGAGCAGTACTTC
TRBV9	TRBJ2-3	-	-	CASSVIGDTQYF	TGTGCCAGCAGCGTAATAGGAGATACGCAGTATTTT
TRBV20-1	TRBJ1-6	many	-	CSASRVPTLNSPLHF	TGCAGTGCCAGCAGGGTACCTACTCTTAATTCACCCCTCCACTTT
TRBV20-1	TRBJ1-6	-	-	CSAKRPSYNSPLHF	TGCAGTGCTAAACGCCCCTCCTATAATTCACCCCTCCACTTT
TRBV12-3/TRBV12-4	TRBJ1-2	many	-	CASRGQYGYTF	TGTGCCAGCAGAGGACAGTATGGCTACACCTTC
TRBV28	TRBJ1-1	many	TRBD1	CASSLFFTGTGKRGTEAFF	TGTGCCAGCAGTTTATTTTTTACCGGGACAGGGAAACGGGGGACTGAAGCTTTCTTT
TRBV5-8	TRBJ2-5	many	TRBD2	CASSLAGTSGKETQYF	TGTGCCAGCAGCCTGGCGGGGACTAGCGGGAAAGAGACCCAGTACTTC
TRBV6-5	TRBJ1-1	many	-	CASSLLAQREAFF	TGTGCCAGCAGTTTATTGGCACAACGTGAAGCTTTCTTT
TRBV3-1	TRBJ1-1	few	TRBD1	CASSGTGGSTEAFF	TGTGCCAGCAGTGGTACAGGGGGTAGCACTGAAGCTTTCTTT
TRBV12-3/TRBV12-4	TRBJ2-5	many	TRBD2	CASSLSGLAGDRQETQYF	TGTGCCAGCAGTCTCTCGGGACTAGCGGGAGACCGACAAGAGACCCAGTACTTC
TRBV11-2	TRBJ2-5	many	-	CASSPDMGEETQYF	TGTGCCAGCAGCCCAGACATGGGGGAAGAGACCCAGTACTTC
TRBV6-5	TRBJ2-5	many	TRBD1	CASGSTGGEETQYF	TGTGCCAGCGGATCTACAGGGGGCGAAGAGACCCAGTACTTC
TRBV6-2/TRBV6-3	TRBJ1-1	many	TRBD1	CASSRQGHYTEAFF	TGTGCCAGCAGCCGACAGGGACACTACACTGAAGCTTTCTTT
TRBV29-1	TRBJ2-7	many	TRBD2	CSAGTRDTYEQYF	TGCAGCGCCGGGACTAGGGATACCTACGAGCAGTACTTC
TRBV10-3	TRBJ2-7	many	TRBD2	CAIGGLAGLYEQYF	TGTGCCATCGGGGGACTAGCGGGACTATACGAGCAGTACTTC
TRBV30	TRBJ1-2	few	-	CAWSLAGHYGYTF	TGTGCCTGGAGTTTAGCGGGGCACTATGGCTACACCTTC
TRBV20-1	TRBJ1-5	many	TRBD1	CSASGQGRFDSNQPQHF	TGCAGTGCTAGCGGACAGGGGAGGTTTGATAGCAATCAGCCCCAGCATTTT
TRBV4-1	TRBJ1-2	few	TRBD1	CASSHGGQGKGLDGYTF	TGCGCCAGCAGCCATGGGGGACAGGGGAAAGGTTTGGATGGCTACACCTTC
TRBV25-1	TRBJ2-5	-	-	CASSESKRHPPQQETQYF	TGTGCCAGCAGTGAATCTAAACGTCATCCACCCCAACAAGAGACCCAGTACTTC
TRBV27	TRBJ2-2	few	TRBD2	CASQGLAGAGTGELFF	TGTGCCAGCCAAGGACTAGCGGGAGCGGGCACCGGGGAGCTGTTTTTT
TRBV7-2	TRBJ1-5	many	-	CASSLEGQRNQPQHF	TGTGCCAGCAGCCTCGAGGGGCAGCGCAATCAGCCCCAGCATTTT
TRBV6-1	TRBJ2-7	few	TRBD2	CASSEAGEYEQYF	TGTGCCAGCAGTGAGGCGGGGGAGTACGAGCAGTACTTC
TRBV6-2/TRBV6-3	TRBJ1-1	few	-	CASSYSVQTTGLNTEAFF	TGTGCCAGCAGTTACTCGGTACAGACCACGGGCCTGAACACTGAAGCTTTCTTT
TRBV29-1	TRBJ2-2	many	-	CSVLLAATGELFF	TGCAGCGTTCTGCTAGCTGCTACCGGGGAGCTGTTTTTT
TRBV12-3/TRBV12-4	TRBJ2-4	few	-	CASSFSTGRNIKYF	TGTGCCAGCAGTTTTAGTACAGGGAGAAACATTAAGTACTTC
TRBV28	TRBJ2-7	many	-	CASTPTPGLASNEQYF	TGTGCCAGTACTCCTACCCCTGGTCTAGCATCGAACGAGCAGTACTTC
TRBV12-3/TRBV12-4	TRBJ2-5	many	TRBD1	CASGLQGAGTQYF	TGTGCCAGCGGCCTTCAGGGGGCTGGGACCCAGTACTTC
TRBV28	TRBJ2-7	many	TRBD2	CASSLSIGGRSYEQYF	TGTGCCAGCAGTTTATCAATTGGCGGGAGGTCCTACGAGCAGTACTTC
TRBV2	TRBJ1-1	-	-	CASEQGRQWTEAFF	TGTGCCAGCGAACAGGGTCGTCAGTGGACTGAAGCTTTCTTT
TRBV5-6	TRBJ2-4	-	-	CASSLGAGLAKNIKYF	TGTGCCAGCAGCTTGGGGGCAGGGCTAGCCAAAAACATTAAGTACTTC
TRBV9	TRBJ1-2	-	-	CASSVGSGGENYGYTF	TGTGCCAGCAGCGTAGGTTCGGGGGGCGAGAACTATGGCTACACCTTC
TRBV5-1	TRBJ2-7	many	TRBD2	CASSLRTSGAYEQYF	TGCGCCAGCAGCCTCCGGACTAGCGGGGCCTACGAGCAGTACTTC
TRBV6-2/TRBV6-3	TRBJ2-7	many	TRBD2	CASSQGLAGSEQYF	TGTGCCAGCAGCCAGGGACTAGCGGGCTCCGAGCAGTACTTC
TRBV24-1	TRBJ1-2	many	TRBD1	CATSDFSGGGYTF	TGTGCCACCAGTGATTTCTCAGGGGGTGGCTACACCTTC
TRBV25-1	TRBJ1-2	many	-	CASSYGDGYTF	TGTGCCAGCAGTTATGGGGATGGCTACACCTTC
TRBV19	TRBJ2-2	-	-	CATSPGPGELFF	TGTGCCACCTCCCCAGGTCCCGGGGAGCTGTTTTTT
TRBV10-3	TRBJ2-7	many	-	CAISEVIYEQYF	TGTGCCATCAGTGAGGTTATTTACGAGCAGTACTTC
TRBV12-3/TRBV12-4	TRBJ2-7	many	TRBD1	CASSTNPGQGYEQYF	TGTGCCAGCAGCACCAATCCGGGACAGGGGTACGAGCAGTACTTC
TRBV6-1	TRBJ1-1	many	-	CASSAGSGEAFF	TGTGCCAGCAGTGCCGGGTCCGGTGAAGCTTTCTTT
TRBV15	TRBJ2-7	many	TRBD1	CATSRDLPATGGHEQYF	TGTGCCACCAGCAGAGACCTCCCCGCGACAGGGGGACACGAGCAGTACTTC
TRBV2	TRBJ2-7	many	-	CASRDLSYEQYF	TGTGCCAGCCGGGACTTGTCCTACGAGCAGTACTTC